A single sample gave rise to the 8 T cell receptor beta chains below, sequenced in a study of cytotoxic CD8 clonotypes in ibrutinib-treated CLL (dated by TCRdb to 2020 to 2022). Library creation used the immunoSEQ multiplex PCR assay. The table was pulled from immuneACCESS by TCRdb, which kept in-frame rearrangements only. Such tables lose some clones; where checked, under half of the loss comes from unresolved V genes, and the rest has no known cause. Recorded for this sample are roughly 70,000 clones; 70% to 90% of them occurred a single time. The top ten constitute roughly 7.1% of the sample. The intended sense of this specimen's time point label: progressive disease on ibrutinib. Material: PBMCs, obtained at disease progression, from a patient treated with ibrutinib. Receptor source: a human donor with chronic lymphocytic leukemia.

This clone ranks as medium-sized (0.01 to 0.1%). The rearrangement joins TRBV28 to TRBJ1-6, with TRBD1 identical over 8 bases. V was pared by 6 bases and J by 10 bases, with 11 bases of the junction left unmatched. Germline V gene data show CDR1 as MDHEN and CDR2 as SYDVKM. The CDR3 totals 15 residues. The CDR3 protein is CASRAQQGGSSPLHF. As DNA, the CDR3 is TGTGCCAGCAGGGCACAACAGGGGGGTAGCTCACCCCTCCACTTT.

The gene calls are TRBV6-1 and TRBJ2-2, with 7 nucleotides matching TRBD1. The CDR3 length is 14 residues. V gave up 4 bases and J gave up 3 bases; unmatched junction bases: 2. In germline, CDR1 is MNHNS, CDR2 SASEGT. The CDR3 is CASSVGTDTGELFF. CDR3 nucleotide sequence: TGTGCCAGCAGTGTGGGGACAGACACCGGGGAGCTGTTTTTT.

The CDR3 region has the DNA TGTGCCAGCAGATTTCGGACGGGGGGTAACACCGGGGAGCTGTTTTTT. Its translation: CASRFRTGGNTGELFF. V is TRBV2 and J is TRBJ2-2; the match to TRBD2 covers 7 bases. V trimming: 6 bases; J trimming: 2 bases; junction bases outside the gene matches: 9. Germline lookup yields CDR1 SNHLY and CDR2 FYNNEI. The CDR3 is 16 residues long. The full variable domain, with the rest looked up from reference TRBV2 and TRBJ2-2, is EPEVTQTPSHQVTQMGQEVILRCVPISNHLYFYWYRQILGQKVEFLVSFYNNEISEKSEIFDDQFSVERPDGSNFTLKIRSTKLEDSAMYFCASRFRTGGNTGELFFGEGSRLTVL.

The gene calls are TRBV5-1 and TRBJ1-1; D is perhaps TRBD1 (6 bases). V was cut by 0 bases and J by 7 bases, with 10 bases left in between. The CDR3 extends over 13 amino acids. Germline CDR1 SGHRS, CDR2 YFSETQ. The CDR3 bases are TGCGCCAGCAGCTTGGCAGTACAGGGTGAAGCTTTCTTT. Encoded protein: CASSLAVQGEAFF.

The rearrangement links TRBV15 to TRBJ1-5; D perhaps matches TRBD1 (5 bases). CDR1 LNHNV and CDR2 YYDKDF come from the germline V gene (reference sequence). The CDR3 contains 14 residues. V shed 0 bases and J shed 4 bases, with 7 bases lying between them. This CDR3 reads CATSREGGNQPQHF. CDR3 bases: TGTGCCACCAGCAGAGAGGGGGGTAATCAGCCCCAGCATTTT. Full variable domain (rest looked up from reference TRBV15 and TRBJ1-5): DAMVIQNPRYQVTQFGKPVTLSCSQTLNHNVMYWYQQKSSQAPKLLFHYYDKDFNNEADTPDNFQSRRPNTSFCFLDIRSPGLGDTAMYLCATSREGGNQPQHFGDGTRLSIL.

The chain is built from TRBV15 and TRBJ2-1; perhaps TRBD2 as D (6 bases). The V gene lost 0 bases and the J gene lost 3 bases, with 12 bases spanning the gap. The CDR3 is 16 residues long. Germline V gene sequence: CDR1 LNHNV, CDR2 YYDKDF (reference sequence). DNA of the CDR3: TGTGCCACCAGCAGAGAGCGGGACCCCAGCTACAATGAGCAGTTCTTC. Amino acids: CATSRERDPSYNEQFF.

The V gene is TRBV11-2, the J gene TRBJ2-7; 7 bases match TRBD2. Germline assignment: CDR1 SGHAT and CDR2 FQNNGV. The CDR3 is 11 residues long. V gave up 5 bases and J gave up 6 bases; unmatched junction bases: 1. This CDR3 is CASSPGGEQYF. Written as DNA, the CDR3 is TGTGCCAGCAGCCCGGGGGGCGAGCAGTACTTC.

The chain carries TRBV5-1 and TRBJ2-7; D may be TRBD1 (5 bases). Trimming shortened V by 0 bases and J by 5 bases, and 12 bases separated the two germline ends. CDR1 and CDR2 (germline): SGHRS, YFSETQ. The CDR3 length is 14 residues. The CDR3 nucleotides read TGCGCCAGCAGCTTGGCAGGGCTGAGCCACGAGCAGTACTTC. This sequence encodes CASSLAGLSHEQYF.